Included here is one T cell receptor (beta chain) sequence, with context. Its specificity is not known. This specimen comes from a study of OX40 agonist ivuxolimab in advanced cancers. Background on the study: Patients took ivuxolimab, an agonistic anti-OX40 (CD134) antibody. Study-level findings and limits: In CD8+ T cells, expanded clones were on average more numerous than in CD4+.

This table comes from immunoSEQ multiplex PCR, and its TCRdb copy is limited to in-frame clones, with some not included. Among 53,000 or so clones listed, around 86% were seen once. The germline CDR1 and CDR2 sequences are ENHRY and SYGVKD. This CDR3 has 14 amino acids. Losses at the gene ends were 5 bases for V and 10 bases for J; bases not matched to a gene: 10. This specimen was CD4+ or CD8+ T cells sorted from blood, taken in a trial of the OX40 agonist ivuxolimab. The sequence was collected from an adult with an advanced solid tumor such as melanoma, head and neck, liver or kidney cancer. This chain joins TRBV10-3 and TRBJ2-3; 9 bases map to TRBD2. This chain's CDR3 is CAISPGLAAIAQYF. The CDR3 DNA is TGTGCCATCAGTCCGGGACTAGCTGCCATCGCGCAGTATTTT.